Listed here are 20 T cell receptor beta chains from one sample, sequenced in a study of blood T cell repertoires in COVID-19. Libraries were prepared by immunoSEQ multiplex PCR; TCRdb keeps only in-frame clonotypes and omits some of them. Of over 150,000 clones listed, 85% to 95% are singletons. The sequenced material came from peripheral blood. These receptors all come from a man aged 50-60 years with acute or convalescent COVID-19.

The gene calls are TRBV7-2 and TRBJ2-2; 8 bases agree with TRBD1. Trimming cost V 5 bases and J 6 bases; bases outside gene matches: 5. CDR1 is SGHTA and CDR2 is FQGNSA in the germline V gene. CDR3 size: 14 residues. CDR3 protein: CASSLNRGAGELFF. CDR3 in DNA: TGTGCCAGCAGCCTCAACAGGGGGGCCGGGGAGCTGTTTTTT.

The chain links TRBV5-4 to TRBJ2-3; 10 nucleotides match TRBD2. The CDR3 extends over 16 amino acids. Germline CDR1 is SGHNT and CDR2 is YYREEE (reference sequence). The V segment lost 2 bases and the J segment 3 bases; nucleotides outside the gene matches: 6. CDR3 sequence: CASSFRTSGMTDTQYF. The DNA for the CDR3 is TGTGCCAGCAGCTTCCGGACTAGCGGAATGACAGATACGCAGTATTTT.

CDR3 sequence (DNA): TGTGCCAGCAGCTACAGCCAGGGGGCCGGAGGGAACTATGGCTACACCTTC. Translation gives CASSYSQGAGGNYGYTF. This sequence joins TRBV5-5 and TRBJ1-2; TRBD1 matches 8 bases. The CDR3 length is 17 residues. Trimming cost V 3 bases and J 2 bases; bases outside gene matches: 12. Per germline, CDR1 SGHKS and CDR2 YYEKEE (reference sequence).

This clone was detected only a few times. J is TRBJ2-1 and V is TRBV6-2 or TRBV6-3, with 12 bases fitting TRBD2. The CDR3 is 16 amino acids. Germline loops: CDR1 MNHEY, CDR2 SVGEGT. The V gene end was trimmed by 6 bases and the J gene end by 7 bases; junction bases not matched to a gene: 10. CDR3 sequence: CASSTSGGHPLNEQFF. DNA of the CDR3: TGTGCCAGCAGCACTAGCGGGGGGCACCCCCTTAATGAGCAGTTCTTC.

This chain uses TRBV10-3 with TRBJ2-3; 10 bases agree with TRBD2. CDR1 is ENHRY and CDR2 is SYGVKD in the germline V gene. V dropped 6 bases and J dropped 1; count of bases not matched to a gene: 4. The CDR3 sequence is 15 residues long. The CDR3 loop reads CAIRISGGGTDTQYF. The CDR3 DNA is TGTGCCATCAGGATAAGCGGGGGGGGCACAGATACGCAGTATTTT.

The gene calls are TRBV6-2 or TRBV6-3 and TRBJ2-5, with a possible D match to TRBD2 (5 bases). Trimming took off 2 bases at V and 2 bases at J, with 6 bases between the two ends. The germline gives CDR1 MNHEY, CDR2 SVGEGT. There are 13 residues in the CDR3. Here the CDR3 reads CASSYREQETQYF. The CDR3 coding sequence is TGTGCCAGCAGTTACAGGGAGCAAGAGACCCAGTACTTC.

V and J are TRBV27 and TRBJ2-7; maybe TRBD2 (6 bases). The germline V gene encodes CDR1 MNHEY and CDR2 SMNVEV (reference sequence). The CDR3 is made up of 15 amino acids. Between the trimmed V and J ends, which lost 5 bases and 0 bases, there was a span of 14 bases. CDR3 region: CASSDTGLPSYEQYF. The CDR3 nucleotides are TGTGCCAGCAGTGACACGGGACTGCCCTCCTACGAGCAGTACTTC.

J is TRBJ2-5 and V is TRBV23-1; 7 nucleotides match TRBD1. TRBV23-1 is an open reading frame, and its role is uncertain. CDR3 length: 16 residues. J was trimmed by 2 bases and V by 7 bases; bases with no gene match: 13. CDR3 sequence: CASNSNRGFHQETQYF. The CDR3 nucleotides read TGCGCCAGCAACTCCAACAGGGGCTTCCATCAAGAGACCCAGTACTTC.

A single count supports this clone. The chain uses TRBV5-1 and TRBJ2-7; a possible D gene is TRBD1 (6 bases). This CDR3 has 15 amino acids. Germline CDR1 is SGHRS and CDR2 is YFSETQ. V shed 0 bases and J shed 3 bases, with 13 bases lying between them. CDR3 in amino acids: CASSLALQGHYEQYF. CDR3 DNA: TGCGCCAGCAGCTTGGCCTTACAGGGCCACTACGAGCAGTACTTC.

The CDR3: CASSVGDRGIGAGYTF. In nucleotides, the CDR3 is TGTGCCAGCAGCGTAGGGGACAGGGGGATCGGGGCTGGCTACACCTTC. The chain is built from TRBV9 and TRBJ1-2; 11 nucleotides agree with TRBD1. The CDR3 is made up of 16 amino acids. CDR1 and CDR2 (germline): SGDLS, YYNGEE. J was trimmed by 7 bases and V by 0 bases; bases with no gene match: 8. Combining the CDR3 with reference TRBV9 and TRBJ1-2 gives the whole variable domain DSGVTQTPKHLITATGQRVTLRCSPRSGDLSVYWYQQSLDQGLQFLIQYYNGEERAKGNILERFSAQQFPDLHSELNLSSLELGDSALYFCASSVGDRGIGAGYTFGSGTRLTVV.

This chain joins TRBV3-1 (or the pseudogene TRBV3-2) and TRBJ2-5, with 8 bases fitting TRBD2. The CDR3 is 14 residues long. The germline gives CDR1 LGHDT, CDR2 YNNKEL (reference sequence). The J segment lost 4 bases and the V segment lost 1 base, leaving 2 bases of the junction unmatched. CDR3 DNA sequence: TGTGCCAGCAGCCAAGGGACTAGCCTAGAGACCCAGTACTTC. Its translation: CASSQGTSLETQYF.

The chain uses TRBV24-1 and TRBJ2-5; possible D gene TRBD2, 5 bases. The ends were cut back, 4 bases at V and 5 bases at J, with 16 bases in the middle. This CDR3 has 15 amino acids. Per germline, CDR1 KGHDR and CDR2 SFDVKD. The CDR3, as DNA: TGTGCCACCAGTGACCCTATTACCCCGGGGGAGACCCAGTACTTC. Residues: CATSDPITPGETQYF.

The V and J genes are TRBV27 and TRBJ1-6, with 8 bases lining up with TRBD1. The CDR3 runs 15 residues. The junction had 7 bases not matched to a gene; V was cut back by 6 bases and J by 6 bases. The V gene's germline CDR1 is MNHEY and CDR2 SMNVEV (reference sequence). The CDR3 sequence: CASRADRAVNSPLHF. In DNA form, the CDR3 reads TGTGCCAGCAGAGCGGACAGGGCGGTTAATTCACCCCTCCACTTT.

The rearrangement links TRBV3-1 (or the pseudogene TRBV3-2) to TRBJ2-7, with TRBD2 identical over 7 bases. This CDR3 has 15 amino acids. Trimming cost V 1 base and J 2 bases; bases outside gene matches: 5. Per germline, CDR1 LGHDT and CDR2 YNNKEL (reference sequence). For the CDR3, the DNA is TGTGCCAGCAGCCAAGGACCCGGGACTACCTACGAGCAGTACTTC. Its protein product is CASSQGPGTTYEQYF.

This chain connects TRBV15 to TRBJ2-4; TRBD1 is a possible D gene (6 bases). The germline V and J ends were trimmed by 0 bases and 3 bases, with 12 bases remaining between them. The CDR3 loop spans 16 amino acids. Germline V gives CDR1 LNHNV, CDR2 YYDKDF (reference sequence). The CDR3 DNA is TGTGCCACCAGCAGAGATCTACAGGACAGCAAAAACATTCAGTACTTC. Translating gives CATSRDLQDSKNIQYF. The full variable domain, completed using reference TRBV15 and TRBJ2-4, is DAMVIQNPRYQVTQFGKPVTLSCSQTLNHNVMYWYQQKSSQAPKLLFHYYDKDFNNEADTPDNFQSRRPNTSFCFLDIRSPGLGDTAMYLCATSRDLQDSKNIQYFGAGTRLSVL.

This chain links TRBV7-9 with TRBJ2-1; possible D gene TRBD2, 6 bases. Deletions cut 0 bases from V and 1 base from J, with 10 bases between. The germline CDR1 and CDR2 sequences are SEHNR and FQNEAQ (reference sequence). This CDR3 spans 16 amino acids. The CDR3 nucleotides read TGTGCCAGCAGCTTAGCGGGAGGACGTTCCTACAATGAGCAGTTCTTC. Translating gives CASSLAGGRSYNEQFF.

The chain links TRBV27 to TRBJ1-1; TRBD1 matches at 7 bases. In germline, CDR1 is MNHEY, CDR2 SMNVEV (reference sequence). V gave up 6 bases and J gave up 2 bases; unmatched junction bases: 6. CDR3 size: 14 residues. The CDR3 sequence is CASSRDSPNTEAFF. The CDR3 DNA reads as TGTGCCAGCAGCCGGGACAGCCCTAACACTGAAGCTTTCTTT.

The chain couples TRBV6-1 to TRBJ1-1; D possibly corresponds to TRBD1 (6 bases). The V end lost 2 bases, the J end lost 5 bases, and 12 bases lay between the germline ends. CDR3 length: 14 residues. In germline, CDR1 is MNHNS, CDR2 SASEGT. CDR3 sequence: CASSEWGQGTEAFF. CDR3 nucleotide sequence: TGTGCCAGCAGTGAATGGGGGCAGGGGACTGAAGCTTTCTTT.

The table lists this clone with a count of one. The chain has TRBV5-1 and TRBJ2-7; 8 bases are a match to TRBD1. CDR3 length: 14 residues. V dropped 0 bases and J dropped 7; count of bases not matched to a gene: 6. In germline, CDR1 is SGHRS, CDR2 YFSETQ. The DNA of the CDR3 is TGCGCCAGCAGCTTGGGTGACAGGGGCCGAGAGCAGTACTTC. Translated, it gives CASSLGDRGREQYF.

The CDR3 here is CASSLDRLNSPLHF. The CDR3 DNA is TGTGCCAGCAGTCTGGACAGACTTAATTCACCCCTCCACTTT. V and J are TRBV28 and TRBJ1-6; weak D call: TRBD1 (6 bases). The V and J ends lost 5 bases and 6 bases respectively, with 11 bases between them. Germline assignment: CDR1 MDHEN and CDR2 SYDVKM. The CDR3 is made up of 14 amino acids.